The clone carrying this T cell receptor (beta chain) was seen a handful of times. Per the original methods: Estimated nucleated cell counts came from reference gene primer amplification. TCRdb's copy holds only in-frame clones and misses some; the assay was immunoSEQ multiplex PCR. Clone size and the V and J calls come from that table; the DNA yielded D and trimming. This sample has under 200,000 clones; around 87% occur once, and the top ten carry 3% to 4.5%. V lost 4 bases, J lost 5 bases, and 17 bases lay in between. CDR1 is LNHNV and CDR2 is YYDKDF in the germline V gene (reference sequence). The CDR3 sequence is 15 residues long. The sample originates from a study of blood T cell repertoires in COVID-19. Study context: The study drew acute and convalescent COVID-19 samples from the United States, Italy and Spain. Sample material is recorded as cDNA or gDNA derived from T cells, B-cell-depleted T cells, or PBMCs.

The material sequenced was peripheral blood. V is TRBV15 and J is TRBJ2-5, with D hard to call. The clonotype originates from a man aged 18 to 29 with active or convalescent COVID-19. The CDR3 DNA reads as TGTGCCACCAGCAAGGAGCTAACGGGTACCGAGACCCAGTACTTC. Its translation: CATSKELTGTETQYF.